These T cell receptor beta chains were read from a single sample in a study of PD-1 blockade in mismatch repair-deficient tumors. The repertoire was sequenced with immunoSEQ multiplex PCR; TCRdb's copy has only in-frame clones and lacks some. The sample lists more than 85,000 clones, under 90% occurring once. The sequencing here drew on peripheral blood, taken roughly 35 weeks after starting pembrolizumab. The receptors shown here come from an adult with mismatch repair-deficient cancer. Both conserved end residues are trimmed from each CDR3.

J: TRBJ2-1; V: TRBV7-3; CDR3: ASSSPRGGGSYNEQF
J: TRBJ2-7; V: TRBV6-1; CDR3: ASSSGTTISYEQY
J: TRBJ2-4; V: TRBV30; CDR3: AWKVPGGDIQY
J: TRBJ2-4; V: TRBV30; CDR3: AGPDGGFGNIQY
J: TRBJ1-1; V: TRBV7-3; CDR3: ASSLRGQGQAF
J: TRBJ1-5; V: TRBV9; CDR3: ASSVGQGKNQPQH
J: TRBJ2-7; V: TRBV28; CDR3: ASSPPPGTTYEQY
J: TRBJ1-2; V: TRBV6-5; CDR3: ASSPITGGGYT
J: TRBJ1-2; V: TRBV15; CDR3: ATSREVGGTNLYGYT
J: TRBJ2-1; V: TRBV27; CDR3: ASSLLGLADIEQF
J: TRBJ2-1; V: TRBV4-1; CDR3: ASSQEKSSYNEQF
J: TRBJ2-7; V: TRBV6-5; CDR3: ASGWTGVYEQY
J: TRBJ2-7; V: TRBV14; CDR3: ASSQGYEQY
J: TRBJ1-2; V: TRBV7-6; CDR3: ASSFQVQGFTDGYT
J: TRBJ1-1; V: TRBV15; CDR3: ATSSLRGEAF
J: TRBJ2-5; V: TRBV7-9; CDR3: ASSSRAGELETQY
J: TRBJ2-7; V: TRBV11-3; CDR3: ASEGDRYEQY
J: TRBJ2-5; V: TRBV4-1; CDR3: ASSPEVAPIETQY
J: TRBJ2-5; V: TRBV5-5; CDR3: ASRVGFAADQETQY
J: TRBJ2-1; V: TRBV5-5; CDR3: ASSLVPSGRGNEQF
J: TRBJ2-3; V: TRBV7-6; CDR3: ASSLGGTSGTDTQY
J: TRBJ2-2; V: TRBV5-6; CDR3: ASSLEGRTNTGELF
J: TRBJ2-5; V: TRBV27; CDR3: ASSPWTSGETQY
J: TRBJ2-2; V: TRBV11-2; CDR3: ASSPRTPWNTGELF